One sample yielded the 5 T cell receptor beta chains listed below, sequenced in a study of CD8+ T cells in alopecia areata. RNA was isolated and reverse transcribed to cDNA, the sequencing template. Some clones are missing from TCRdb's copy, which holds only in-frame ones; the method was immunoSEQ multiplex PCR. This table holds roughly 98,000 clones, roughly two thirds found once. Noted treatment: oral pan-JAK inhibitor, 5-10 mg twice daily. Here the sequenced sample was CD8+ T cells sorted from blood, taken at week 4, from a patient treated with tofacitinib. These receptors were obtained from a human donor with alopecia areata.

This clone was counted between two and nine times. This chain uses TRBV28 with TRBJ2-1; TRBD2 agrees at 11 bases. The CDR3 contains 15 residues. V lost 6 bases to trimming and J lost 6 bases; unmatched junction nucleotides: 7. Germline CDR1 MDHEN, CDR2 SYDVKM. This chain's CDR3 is CASSILAGGLNEQFF. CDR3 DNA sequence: TGTGCCAGCAGCATTCTAGCGGGAGGCCTCAATGAGCAGTTCTTC.

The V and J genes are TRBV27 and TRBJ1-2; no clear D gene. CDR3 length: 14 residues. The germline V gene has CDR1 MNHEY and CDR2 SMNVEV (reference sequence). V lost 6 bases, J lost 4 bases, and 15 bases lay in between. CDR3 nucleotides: TGTGCCAGCAGCCCTAATGCGGGGTCCTATGGCTACACCTTC. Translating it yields CASSPNAGSYGYTF.

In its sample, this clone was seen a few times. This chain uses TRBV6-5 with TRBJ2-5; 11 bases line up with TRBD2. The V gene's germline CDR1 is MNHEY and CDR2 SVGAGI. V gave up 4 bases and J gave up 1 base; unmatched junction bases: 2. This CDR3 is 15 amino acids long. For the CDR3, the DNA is TGTGCCAGCAGTTGGCTAGCGGGGGGCCAAGAGACCCAGTACTTC. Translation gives CASSWLAGGQETQYF.

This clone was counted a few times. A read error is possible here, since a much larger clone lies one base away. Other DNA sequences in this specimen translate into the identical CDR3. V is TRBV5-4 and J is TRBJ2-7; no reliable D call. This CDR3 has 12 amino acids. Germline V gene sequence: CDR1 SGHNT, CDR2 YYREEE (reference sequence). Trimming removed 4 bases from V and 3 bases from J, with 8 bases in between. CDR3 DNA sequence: TGTGCCAGCAGCCAAGATAGCTACGAGCAGTACTTC. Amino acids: CASSQDSYEQYF.

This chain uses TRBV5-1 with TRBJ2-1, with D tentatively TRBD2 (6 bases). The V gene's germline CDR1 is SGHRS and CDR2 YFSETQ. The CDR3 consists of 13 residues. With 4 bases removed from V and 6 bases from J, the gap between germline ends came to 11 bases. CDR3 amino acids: CASSPGTGNEQFF. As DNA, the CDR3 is TGCGCCAGCAGCCCAGGGACTGGCAATGAGCAGTTCTTC.